Listed below are T cell receptor beta chains from one sample, sequenced in a study of regulatory T cells in long-lasting Graves disease. One entry per CDR3 protein, called by TCRdb with MiXCR from the multiplex PCR reads. The repertoire holds 350,000 to 500,000 distinct CDR3 sequences, with about a sixth as singletons. This sample also appeared in a second study, on T cells in Graves' hyperthyroidism and ophthalmopathy.

The input for sequencing was peripheral blood mononuclear cells (PBMCs), taken at new diagnosis, from a patient treated with antithyroid drugs. These receptors all come from a woman aged 18-29 years with Graves disease. Each CDR3 is given with its conserved first and last residue. The order of the fields is clone size, D gene, J gene, V gene, CDR3 DNA, CDR3 protein. D genes are given only for firm matches. The size entry is marked missing in some rows and otherwise reads once, few, many or a size class.

many	TRBD1	TRBJ1-1	TRBV6-5	TGTGCCAGCAGTTGGGGGACAGCCTACACTGAAGCTTTCTTT	CASSWGTAYTEAFF
many	NA	TRBJ1-5	TRBV2	TGTGCCAGCAGCCACCGGGGAGCGACCTCACAGCCCCAGCATTTT	CASSHRGATSQPQHF
many	NA	TRBJ2-7	TRBV20-1	TGCAGTGCTAGAGAGCTAGTCACCTACGAGCAGTACTTC	CSARELVTYEQYF
many	TRBD2	TRBJ2-1	TRBV6-1	TGTGCCAGCAGCCTCAGGACTAGCGGGATACCCTCCTACAATGAGCAGTTCTTC	CASSLRTSGIPSYNEQFF
few	TRBD1	TRBJ1-4	TRBV6-5	TGTGCCAGCAGTTACGAAATACAGGGGTCTAATGAAAAACTGTTTTTT	CASSYEIQGSNEKLFF
few	NA	TRBJ1-2	TRBV12-3/TRBV12-4	TGTGCCAGCAGCTCCGGGACGGACTATGGCTACACCTTC	CASSSGTDYGYTF
many	TRBD2	TRBJ2-3	TRBV10-1	TGCGCCAGCAGTGAGACACCGACTAGCGGGAGCCGAGATACGCAGTATTTT	CASSETPTSGSRDTQYF
few	NA	TRBJ2-2	TRBV2	TGTGCCAGCTTAAACCCAGGGTTCGGGGAGCTGTTTTTT	CASLNPGFGELFF
NA	TRBD2	TRBJ2-7	TRBV4-1	TGCGCCAGCAGCCAAGTCAGGACTAGCGGAGCCTCCGGCTACGAGCAGTACTTC	CASSQVRTSGASGYEQYF
many	TRBD2	TRBJ2-1	TRBV30	TGTGCCCGGATTGTGGCGGGAGGAAGTGAGCAGTTCTTC	CARIVAGGSEQFF
many	NA	TRBJ2-3	TRBV2	TGTGCCAGCAGTGTAGGGTCCCCAGCTACGCAGTATTTT	CASSVGSPATQYF
NA	NA	TRBJ2-6	TRBV19	TGTGCCAGTAGTTTGACAGGCAGCTCTGGGGCCAACGTCCTGACTTTC	CASSLTGSSGANVLTF
many	NA	TRBJ1-1	TRBV12-3/TRBV12-4	TGTGCCATCTACAGGGTGGGCACTGAAGCTTTCTTT	CAIYRVGTEAFF
NA	NA	TRBJ1-3	TRBV28	TGTGCCGGCAGGCGTCTGGTTTTCGGAAACACCATATATTTT	CAGRRLVFGNTIYF
many	NA	TRBJ1-1	TRBV20-1	TGCAGTGCTAGAGAACGGGGGCAAGGAAACACTGAAGCTTTCTTT	CSARERGQGNTEAFF
NA	TRBD2	TRBJ2-6	TRBV20-1	TGCAGTGCTAGTGTTGGTCCTAGCGGGGCCTCTGGGGCCAACGTCCTGACTTTC	CSASVGPSGASGANVLTF
many	NA	TRBJ2-7	TRBV6-2/TRBV6-3	TGTGCCAGCACCGACACAGGACTATCCTACGAGCAGTACTTC	CASTDTGLSYEQYF
many	NA	TRBJ2-7	TRBV29-1	TGCAGCGTTTCTGTAGGGCAGAAAACCTACGAGCAGTACTTC	CSVSVGQKTYEQYF
NA	NA	TRBJ2-2	TRBV7-9	TGTGCCAGCAGCTTACGGCAGGTTAACACCGGGGAGCTGTTTTTT	CASSLRQVNTGELFF
many	NA	TRBJ2-1	TRBV7-3	TGTGCCAGCAGCTTGGACGGGACCCTCTACAATGAGCAGTTCTTC	CASSLDGTLYNEQFF
many	TRBD2	TRBJ2-1	TRBV2	TGTGCCAGCAGAGCCGGCGGGAGTCGCAATGAGCAGTTCTTC	CASRAGGSRNEQFF
many	TRBD1	TRBJ2-2	TRBV28	TGTGCCAGCAGTTTACGGGACAGGTTGAACACCGGGGAGCTGTTTTTT	CASSLRDRLNTGELFF
many	NA	TRBJ2-5	TRBV13	TGTGCCAGCAGCCCTTCCCAGGGAGAGACCCAGTACTTC	CASSPSQGETQYF
many	NA	TRBJ2-7	TRBV6-1	TGTGCCAGCACCAGGGACAAGTACGAGCAGTACTTC	CASTRDKYEQYF
many	TRBD1	TRBJ2-3	TRBV5-1	TGCGCCAGCAGCTTGTGGGACAGGGATGCAGATACGCAGTATTTT	CASSLWDRDADTQYF
few	NA	TRBJ2-5	TRBV15	TGTGCCACCGTGGGTAAAGAGGCCCAGTACTTC	CATVGKEAQYF
NA	NA	TRBJ2-1	TRBV5-4	TGTGCCAGCAGCTTTATAGAGTACAATGAGCAGTTCTTC	CASSFIEYNEQFF
many	NA	TRBJ1-3	TRBV12-3/TRBV12-4	TGTGCCAGCAGCAGTACGGGCGGGATCTCTGGAAACACCATATATTTT	CASSSTGGISGNTIYF
many	TRBD1	TRBJ1-1	TRBV6-2/TRBV6-3	TGTGCCAGCAGTTACCTGGGACAGTTAGCTTTCTTT	CASSYLGQLAFF